The 12 T cell receptor beta chains in this list originate from one sample, sequenced in a study of read filtering for tumor transcriptome and immune sequencing. This library used about 360 ng RNA and molecular barcoded adaptors spanning alpha/delta and beta/gamma chains. One entry per CDR3 protein results from TCRdb running MiXCR on the reads. The table lists tens of thousands of distinct CDR3 sequences, around 18% of them singletons. Specimen: a population of CD138-negative cells sorted from bone marrow. These receptors were taken from a donor aged 40 or older with multiple myeloma.

This clonotype was counted many times. The chain has TRBV20-1 and TRBJ2-7, with D perhaps TRBD1 or TRBD2 (6 bases each). This CDR3 contains 14 residues. V was pared by 5 bases and J by 0 bases, with 14 bases between. The germline V gene encodes CDR1 DFQATT and CDR2 SNEGSKA (reference sequence). For the CDR3, the DNA is TGCAGTGCTGTGACAGGAGGGAACTCCTACGAGCAGTACTTC. Translation: CSAVTGGNSYEQYF.

This clonotype was counted once. The chain carries TRBV24-1 and TRBJ2-3, with D maybe TRBD2 (5 bases). Germline V gene lookup returns CDR1 KGHDR and CDR2 SFDVKD. This CDR3 is 13 amino acids long. Trimming removed 5 bases from V and 3 bases from J, with 8 bases in between. The CDR3: CATSAGKTDTQYF. DNA for the CDR3: TGTGCCACCAGTGCCGGGAAGACAGATACGCAGTATTTT.

This clonotype showed up many times. DNA for the CDR3: TGTGCCAGCAGCAGCCGGGACAGGGGGCAGCCCCAGCATTTT. This codes for CASSSRDRGQPQHF. V gene TRBV21-1 combines with J gene TRBJ1-5; the table's D call, TRBD1, has no DNA check behind it. TRBV21-1 is reported as a pseudogene. The length of the CDR3 is 14 residues.

Ten or more counts support this clonotype. V usage is TRBV6-5 and J usage is TRBJ1-1; D not resolved. Germline CDR1 is MNHEY and CDR2 is SVGAGI. The CDR3 contains 15 residues. V shed 0 bases and J shed 0 bases, with 8 bases lying between them. CDR3 sequence reads: CASSYSISLNTEAFF. For the CDR3, the DNA is TGTGCCAGCAGTTACTCCATAAGTCTGAACACTGAAGCTTTCTTT.

This clonotype was detected many times. The CDR3, as DNA: TGCGCCAGCAGTGAGTCGGATAGCGGACAAGAGACCCAGTACTTC. It encodes CASSESDSGQETQYF. V usage is TRBV10-1 and J usage is TRBJ2-5; D possibly corresponds to TRBD2 (6 bases). The V gene lost 0 bases and the J gene lost 2 bases, with 10 bases spanning the gap. Looked up from germline, CDR1 is WNHNN and CDR2 is SYGVQD (reference sequence). The CDR3 is 15 amino acids.

Of note for this clonotype: Possible read error: a much larger clone is one base away. The V call is TRBV7-6, the J call TRBJ2-5; tentatively, D is TRBD1 (5 bases). This CDR3 has 15 amino acids. CDR1 is SGHVS and CDR2 is FNYEAQ in the germline V gene. The CDR3 DNA follows: TGTGCCAGCAGCTTAGAGGGGTCCTACCATGAGACCCAGTACTTC. It encodes CASSLEGSYHETQYF. The whole variable domain, remainder taken from reference TRBV7-6 and TRBJ2-5, is GAGVSQSPRYKVTKRGQDVALRCDPISGHVSLYWYRQALGQGPEFLTYFNYEAQQDKSGLPNDRFSAERPEGSISTLTIQRTEQRDSAMYRCASSLEGSYHETQYFGPGTRLLVL.

At least ten counts were recorded for this clonotype. V is TRBV15 and J is TRBJ2-4; D is uncertain. Germline-derived CDR1 and CDR2 are LNHNV and YYDKDF (reference sequence). The CDR3 runs to 18 residues. Between the trimmed V and J ends, which lost 5 bases and 0 bases, there was a span of 20 bases. The CDR3 DNA sequence: TGTGCCACCAGCCCCAACCTAGGGCCCCCCACAGCCAAAAACATTCAGTACTTC. Residues: CATSPNLGPPTAKNIQYF.

This clonotype was seen only a few times. The rearrangement uses TRBV7-3 and TRBJ2-3, with D possibly being TRBD2 (5 bases). Deletions cut 4 bases from V and 2 bases from J, with 7 bases between. Germline CDR1 is SGHTA and CDR2 is FQGTGA. The length of the CDR3 is 13 residues. The CDR3 loop is CASSWRPTDTQYF. The CDR3 DNA reads TGTGCCAGCAGCTGGAGGCCCACAGATACGCAGTATTTT.

This clonotype was found many times. V is TRBV7-9 and J is TRBJ1-1; 8 bases map to TRBD1. The CDR3 is 14 residues long. In germline, CDR1 is SEHNR, CDR2 FQNEAQ (reference sequence). The V gene end was trimmed by 4 bases and the J gene end by 6 bases; junction bases not matched to a gene: 7. The CDR3 nucleotides are TGTGCCAGCAGCTACGGACAGGGCTTCTCTGAAGCTTTCTTT. The encoded protein is CASSYGQGFSEAFF.

Comments on this clonotype: This may stem from a read error, because a much larger clone lies one nucleotide away. This rearrangement joins TRBV7-8 to TRBJ1-2; D might be TRBD1 (6 bases). Trimming stripped 5 bases from V and 3 bases from J, with 13 bases between. CDR3 length: 14 residues. Germline CDR1 SGHVS, CDR2 FQNEAQ. The CDR3 here is CASSPGGHHYGYTF. CDR3 bases: TGTGCCAGCAGCCCCGGGGGGCATCACTATGGCTACACCTTC.

DNA of the CDR3: TGTGCCAGTGCCCGGGCGGCCGGGGAGCTGTTTTTT. It codes for CASARAAGELFF. The chain links TRBV19 to TRBJ2-2, with D hard to call. CDR3 length: 12 residues. Trimming took 8 bases from V and 6 from J, leaving 10 bases between them. Germline CDR1 is LNHDA and CDR2 is SQIVND (reference sequence).

As for this clonotype: This may stem from a read error, because a much larger clone lies one nucleotide away. CDR3 protein: CAGSVWITYNSPLHF. CDR3 nucleotide sequence: TGTGCCGGCAGTGTCTGGATCACCTATAATTCACCCCTCCACTTT. The chain joins TRBV28 to TRBJ1-6, with no clear D. CDR3 length equals 15 residues. Looked up from germline, CDR1 is MDHEN and CDR2 is SYDVKM.